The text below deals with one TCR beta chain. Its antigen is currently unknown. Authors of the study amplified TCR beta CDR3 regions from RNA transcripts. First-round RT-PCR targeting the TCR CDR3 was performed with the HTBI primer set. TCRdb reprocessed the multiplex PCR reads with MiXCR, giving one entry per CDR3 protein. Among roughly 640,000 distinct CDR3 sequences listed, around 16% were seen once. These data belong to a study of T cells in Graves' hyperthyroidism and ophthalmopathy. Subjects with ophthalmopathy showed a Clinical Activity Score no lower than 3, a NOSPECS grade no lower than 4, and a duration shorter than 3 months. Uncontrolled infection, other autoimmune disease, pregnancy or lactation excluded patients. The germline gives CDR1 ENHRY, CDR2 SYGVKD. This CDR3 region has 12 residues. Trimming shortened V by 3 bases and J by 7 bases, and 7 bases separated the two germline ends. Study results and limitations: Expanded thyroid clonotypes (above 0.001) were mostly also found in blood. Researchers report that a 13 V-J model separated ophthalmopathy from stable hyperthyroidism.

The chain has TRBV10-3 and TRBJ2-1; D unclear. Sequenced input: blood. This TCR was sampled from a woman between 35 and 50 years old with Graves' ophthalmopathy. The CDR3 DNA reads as TGTGCCATCAGTGACCTTGGGAATGAGCAGTTCTTC. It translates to CAISDLGNEQFF.